This is a list of T cell receptor beta chains from one sample in a study of blood T cells in healthy people across ages. TCRdb re-called the 5' RACE reads through MiXCR, storing one row per CDR3 protein. The repertoire holds about 970,000 distinct CDR3 sequences, roughly 51% seen once, with about 22% in the top ten. The sample consisted of blood. The receptors here all came from a woman in her fifties or sixties in good health. CDR3s include the opening cysteine and the closing phenylalanine or tryptophan. Clone size is stated in some rows and not others, as once, few, many or a class when expanded.

CDR3,size,J,V,length
CASSFRLEIRGETQYF,few,TRBJ2-5,TRBV5-1,16
CASSLRLRRETQYF,-,TRBJ2-5,TRBV11-2,14
CASSAQRHSYEQYF,-,TRBJ2-7,TRBV2,14
CASGPGANSYEQYF,-,-,TRBV4-1,14
CSYGAYNEQFF,many,TRBJ2-1,TRBV29-1,11
CSARVPSGRVGETQYF,few,TRBJ2-5,TRBV20-1,16
CAWSADSSYEQYF,-,TRBJ2-7,TRBV30,13
CASSLIPGGQYEQYF,few,TRBJ2-7,TRBV11-2,15
CSARASGGPTDTQYF,-,TRBJ2-3,TRBV20-1,15
CASAPRGGGNSGANVLTF,-,TRBJ2-6,TRBV7-2,18
CASSERAGGSYEQYF,-,TRBJ2-7,TRBV10-1,15
CASSPNLSPDTGELFF,-,TRBJ2-2,TRBV9,16
CASSGRYGTGNEQFF,-,TRBJ2-1,TRBV9,15
CASSETGVDTQYF,-,TRBJ2-3,TRBV5-1,13
CASSQGGEQGFYEQYF,few,TRBJ2-7,TRBV4-1,16
CCVGRPSGSGEQYF,-,TRBJ2-7,TRBV29-1,14
CASTESNNQPQHF,many,TRBJ1-5,TRBV7-2,13
CASGPPGSGETQYF,-,TRBJ2-5,TRBV28,14
CSAREGTADNSPLHF,once,TRBJ1-6,TRBV20-1,15
CASSTAKNFSGANVLTF,-,TRBJ2-6,TRBV28,17
CASSQNSGGSYNEQFF,-,TRBJ2-1,TRBV4-1,16
CAISPPQRGEQFF,few,TRBJ2-1,TRBV10-3,13
CSARLPASGTPRNEQFF,-,TRBJ2-1,TRBV20-1,17
CASSPGQGTAEQYF,-,TRBJ2-7,TRBV18,14
CASSQRGTGGSTDTQYF,-,TRBJ2-3,TRBV4-1,17
CASSLAAGTISYEQYF,-,-,TRBV7-6,16
CSSNTRSYNEQFF,-,TRBJ2-1,TRBV20-1,13
CASSPPRTSTDTQYF,-,TRBJ2-3,TRBV12-3/TRBV12-4,15
CATSDLQAGIGTQYF,-,-,TRBV24-1,15
CASSWSGSTQGTQYF,-,TRBJ2-5,TRBV27,15
CATSAGANVLTF,few,TRBJ2-6,TRBV24-1,12
CASRRQALGNSNEKLFF,-,TRBJ1-4,TRBV27,17
CSAPLVREQYF,-,TRBJ2-5,TRBV20-1,11
CSAVKSGSGTIEQFF,-,TRBJ2-1,TRBV20-1,15
CASSSGTIIYEQFF,-,TRBJ2-1,TRBV27,14
CASSSNGELGTDTQYF,-,TRBJ2-3,TRBV5-6,16
CSVETSVNTQYF,few,TRBJ2-3,TRBV29-1,12